This note documents a single TCR beta chain sequence. Its target is not known. This record comes from a study of CD8+ T cells in alopecia areata. Points from the study as a whole: Lesional scalp displayed greater clonality than normal scalp, most notably in alopecia totalis/universalis.

TCR sequencing used cDNA made by reverse transcription of extracted RNA. Profiled with immunoSEQ multiplex PCR; TCRdb holds only in-frame clones, not every one. The data hold about 150,000 clones, with 47% observed a single time. Peripheral blood and lesional scalp punch biopsies were taken from alopecia areata patients. The sequenced sample consisted of CD4+ T cells sorted from blood. The origin of this receptor is a human donor with alopecia areata.

The CDR3 loop reads CATSRDTSGRGNIQYF. In DNA, the CDR3 is TGTGCCACCAGCAGAGACACTAGCGGGAGGGGAAACATTCAGTACTTC. The rearrangement links TRBV15 to TRBJ2-4, with 13 nucleotides matching TRBD2. The CDR3 contains 16 residues. CDR1 is LNHNV and CDR2 is YYDKDF in the germline V gene (reference sequence). V shed 0 bases, J shed 6 bases, and the junction held 2 bases outside the gene matches.